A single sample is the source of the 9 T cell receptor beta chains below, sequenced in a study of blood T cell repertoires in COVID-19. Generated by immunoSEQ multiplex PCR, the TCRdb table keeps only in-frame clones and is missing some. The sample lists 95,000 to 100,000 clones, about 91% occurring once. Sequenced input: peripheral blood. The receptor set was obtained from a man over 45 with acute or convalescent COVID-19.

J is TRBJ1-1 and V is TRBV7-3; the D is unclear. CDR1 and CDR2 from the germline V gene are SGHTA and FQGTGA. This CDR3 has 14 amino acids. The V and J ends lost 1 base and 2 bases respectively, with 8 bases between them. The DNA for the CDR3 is TGTGCCAGCAGCTTAAGGTCGGGAAACACTGAAGCTTTCTTT. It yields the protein CASSLRSGNTEAFF.

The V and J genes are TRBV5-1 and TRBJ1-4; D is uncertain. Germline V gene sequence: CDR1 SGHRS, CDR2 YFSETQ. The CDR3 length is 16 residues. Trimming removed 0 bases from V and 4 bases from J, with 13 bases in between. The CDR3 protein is CASSLVNSGFNEKLFF. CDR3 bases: TGCGCCAGCAGCTTGGTGAACTCAGGCTTTAATGAAAAACTGTTTTTT.

This CDR3 reads CATSDNIQGFNEKLFF. Here the CDR3 DNA reads TGTGCCACCAGTGATAATATACAGGGCTTTAATGAAAAACTGTTTTTT. The chain links TRBV24-1 to TRBJ1-4; possible D gene TRBD1, 6 bases. V was shortened by 3 bases and J by 4 bases, with 14 bases between the two germline ends. The length of the CDR3 is 16 residues. Germline CDR1 is KGHDR and CDR2 is SFDVKD.

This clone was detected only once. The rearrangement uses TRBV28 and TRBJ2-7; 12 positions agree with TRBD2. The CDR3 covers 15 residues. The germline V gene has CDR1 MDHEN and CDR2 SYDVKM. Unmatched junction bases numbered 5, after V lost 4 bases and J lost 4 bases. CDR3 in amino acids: CASSSQTSGGYEQYF. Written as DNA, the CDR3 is TGTGCCAGCAGTTCCCAGACTAGCGGGGGATACGAGCAGTACTTC.

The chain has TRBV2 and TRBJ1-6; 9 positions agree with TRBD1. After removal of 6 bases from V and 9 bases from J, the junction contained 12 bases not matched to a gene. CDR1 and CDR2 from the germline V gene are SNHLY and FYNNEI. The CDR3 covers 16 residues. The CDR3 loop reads CASRPGQGNYASPLHF. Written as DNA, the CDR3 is TGTGCCAGCAGACCGGGACAGGGCAACTATGCTTCACCCCTCCACTTT.

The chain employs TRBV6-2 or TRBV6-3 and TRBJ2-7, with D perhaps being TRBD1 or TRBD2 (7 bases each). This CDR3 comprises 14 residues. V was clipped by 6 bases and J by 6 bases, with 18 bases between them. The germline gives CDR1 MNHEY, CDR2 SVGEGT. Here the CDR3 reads CASSQGGAPLEQYF. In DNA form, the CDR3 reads TGTGCCAGCAGCCAGGGGGGGGCCCCCCTCGAGCAGTACTTC.

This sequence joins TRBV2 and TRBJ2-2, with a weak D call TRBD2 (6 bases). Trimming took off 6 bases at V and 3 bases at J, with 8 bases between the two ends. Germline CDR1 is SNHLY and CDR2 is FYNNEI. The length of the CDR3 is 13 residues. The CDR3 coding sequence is TGTGCCAGCAGGGGGGGTTACACCGGGGAGCTGTTTTTT. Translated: CASRGGYTGELFF.

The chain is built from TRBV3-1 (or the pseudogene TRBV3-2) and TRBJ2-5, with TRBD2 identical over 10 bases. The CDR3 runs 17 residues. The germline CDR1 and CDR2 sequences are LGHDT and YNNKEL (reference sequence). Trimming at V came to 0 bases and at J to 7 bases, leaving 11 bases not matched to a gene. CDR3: CASSQEKIAGGHVTQYF. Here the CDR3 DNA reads TGTGCCAGCAGCCAAGAAAAGATAGCGGGGGGCCATGTGACCCAGTACTTC.

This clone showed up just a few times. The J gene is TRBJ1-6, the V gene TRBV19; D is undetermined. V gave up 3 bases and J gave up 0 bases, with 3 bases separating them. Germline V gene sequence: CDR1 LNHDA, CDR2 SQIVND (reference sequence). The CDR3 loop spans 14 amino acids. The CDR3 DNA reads TGTGCCAGTAGTATTAGCTCCTATAATTCACCCCTCCACTTT. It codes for CASSISSYNSPLHF.